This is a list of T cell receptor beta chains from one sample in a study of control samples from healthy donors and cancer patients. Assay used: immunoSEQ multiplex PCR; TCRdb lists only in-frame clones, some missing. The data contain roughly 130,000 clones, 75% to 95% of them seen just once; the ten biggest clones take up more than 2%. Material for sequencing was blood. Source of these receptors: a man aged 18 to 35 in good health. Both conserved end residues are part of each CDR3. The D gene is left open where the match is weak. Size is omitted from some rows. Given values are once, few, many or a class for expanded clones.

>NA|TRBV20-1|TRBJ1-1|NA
TGCAGTGCTAGAGCATTCGCTGAAGCTTTCTTT
CSARAFAEAFF
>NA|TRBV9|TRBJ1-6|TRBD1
TGTGCCAGCAGCGAGCAGGGGGCGTTTTCACCCCTCCACTTT
CASSEQGAFSPLHF
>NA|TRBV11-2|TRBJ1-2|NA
TGTGCCAGCAGCTTTTCCCCTGAAAACTATGGCTACACCTTC
CASSFSPENYGYTF
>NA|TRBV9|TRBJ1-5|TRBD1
TGTGCCAGCAGCGCGACAGGGGGTTTCCAGCCCCAGCATTTT
CASSATGGFQPQHF
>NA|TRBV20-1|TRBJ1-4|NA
TGCAGTGCTAGTCGGCAGCTTAATAATGAAAAACTGTTTTTT
CSASRQLNNEKLFF
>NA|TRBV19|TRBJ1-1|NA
TGTGCCAGTAGTATTTCCCGCTACGAGAACACTGAAGCTTTCTTT
CASSISRYENTEAFF
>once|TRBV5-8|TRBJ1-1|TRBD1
TGTGCCAGCAGCCACCGGACAGGGATTGGGGTGAACACTGAAGCTTTCTTT
CASSHRTGIGVNTEAFF
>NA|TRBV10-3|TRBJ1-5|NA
TGTGCCATCAGTGAGGTGGGGTTAGGGATAGGCAATCAGCCCCAGCATTTT
CAISEVGLGIGNQPQHF
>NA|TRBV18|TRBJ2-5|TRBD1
TGTGCCAGCTCAAAAGGGACAGGGGAGCAGGAGACCCAGTACTTC
CASSKGTGEQETQYF
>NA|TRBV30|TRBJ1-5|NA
TGTGCCTGGAGTGTACCTATACAGAAAGGACAGCCCCAGCATTTT
CAWSVPIQKGQPQHF
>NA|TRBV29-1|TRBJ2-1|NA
TGCAGCGTTGATATCGGAGGCTCCTACAATGAGCAGTTCTTC
CSVDIGGSYNEQFF
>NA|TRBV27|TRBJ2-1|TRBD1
TGTGCCAGCAGTTTTATCCGGGACAGAAACAATGAGCAGTTCTTC
CASSFIRDRNNEQFF
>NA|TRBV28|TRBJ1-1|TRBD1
TGTGCCAGCAGTTCGATCAGGGGGCCGGGCACTGAAGCTTTCTTT
CASSSIRGPGTEAFF
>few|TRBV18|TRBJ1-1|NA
TGTGCCAGCTCACAACCCGGGACGAACACTGAAGCTTTCTTT
CASSQPGTNTEAFF
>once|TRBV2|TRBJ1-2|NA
TGTGCCAGCAGTGAAGCGCTTCCTGGACAGTCACACTATGGCTACACCTTC
CASSEALPGQSHYGYTF
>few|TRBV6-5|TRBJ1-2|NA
TGTGCCAGCAGTTACTCGGCAGGGTTGGCCGGCTACACCTTC
CASSYSAGLAGYTF
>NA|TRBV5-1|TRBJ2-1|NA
TGCGCCAGCAGCTTGTTCACTAATGAGCAGTTCTTC
CASSLFTNEQFF
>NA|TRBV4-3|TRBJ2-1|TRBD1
TGCGCCAGCAGCCAAGATGGGACAGGGGTCCAAGATGAGCAGTTCTTC
CASSQDGTGVQDEQFF
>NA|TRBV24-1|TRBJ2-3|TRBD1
TGTGCCACCAGTGATCTCGGGACAGGGTCAACAGATACGCAGTATTTT
CATSDLGTGSTDTQYF
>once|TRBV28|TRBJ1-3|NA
TGTGCCAGCAGCGGGGGGACATCTGGAAACACCATATATTTT
CASSGGTSGNTIYF
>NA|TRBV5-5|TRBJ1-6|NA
TGTGCCAGCAGCTTGGAACTCCATACAATGGGTAATTCACCCCTCCACTTT
CASSLELHTMGNSPLHF
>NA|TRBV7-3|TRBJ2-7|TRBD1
TGTGCCAGCAGCCCGGGGACAGGGGCGACCTACGAGCAGTACTTC
CASSPGTGATYEQYF
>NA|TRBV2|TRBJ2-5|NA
TGTGCCAGCAGTGACGGGGGCCTCCAAGAGACCCAGTACTTC
CASSDGGLQETQYF
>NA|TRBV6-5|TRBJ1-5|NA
TGTGCCAGCAGCCTGGCGGGGGGAAGGCAGCCCCAGCATTTT
CASSLAGGRQPQHF
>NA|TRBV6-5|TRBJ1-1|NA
TGTGCCAGCAGGCCGGGACTTTCGAACACTGAAGCTTTCTTT
CASRPGLSNTEAFF
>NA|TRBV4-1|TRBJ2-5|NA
TGCGCCAGCAGCCAGGCGGGAAGCATCGAGACCCAGTACTTC
CASSQAGSIETQYF
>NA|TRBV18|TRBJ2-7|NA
TGTGCCAGCTCACCAGGGGGCGGTCTTGCCTACGAGCAGTACTTC
CASSPGGGLAYEQYF
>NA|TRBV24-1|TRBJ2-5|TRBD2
TGTGCCACCAGTGCCACTAGCGGGAGAGAGACCCAGTACTTC
CATSATSGRETQYF
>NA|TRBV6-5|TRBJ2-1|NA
TGTGCCAGCAGCCCCCCGGCGGCCGAGCAGTTCTTC
CASSPPAAEQFF
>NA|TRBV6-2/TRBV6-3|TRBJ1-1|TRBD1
TGTGCCAGCAGTAAACCGGGACAGATGAGCGGTGAAGCTTTCTTT
CASSKPGQMSGEAFF
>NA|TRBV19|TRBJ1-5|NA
TGTGCCAGTAGCTGGGATAGCAATCAGCCCCAGCATTTT
CASSWDSNQPQHF
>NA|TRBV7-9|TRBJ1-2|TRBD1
TGTGCCAGCAGCTTAGAGGCCAGGGGGAAAGCTAACTATGGCTACACCTTC
CASSLEARGKANYGYTF
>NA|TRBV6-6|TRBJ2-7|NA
TGTGCCAGCAGTCCTGGGTCAACCTACGAGCAGTACTTC
CASSPGSTYEQYF
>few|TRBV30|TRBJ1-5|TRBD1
TGTGCCTGGAGGACAGGGGCTAATAGCAATCAGCCCCAGCATTTT
CAWRTGANSNQPQHF
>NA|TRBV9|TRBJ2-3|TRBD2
TGTGCCAGCAGCGTAGATTCCCCGCGGGGGGGCTCAGATACGCAGTATTTT
CASSVDSPRGGSDTQYF
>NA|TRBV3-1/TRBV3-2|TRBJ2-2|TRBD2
TGTGCCAGCAGCCAACCTCCGGGACTAGTGGACACCGGGGAGCTGTTTTTT
CASSQPPGLVDTGELFF
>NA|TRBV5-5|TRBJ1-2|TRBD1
TGTGCCAGCAGCTTGTCCCTAGCGGGCAGGGGGATAAGTGATGGCTACACCTTC
CASSLSLAGRGISDGYTF
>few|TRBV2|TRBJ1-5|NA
TGTGCCAGCAGTGAAGACAAGGGGAGTGGTCAGCCCCAGCATTTT
CASSEDKGSGQPQHF
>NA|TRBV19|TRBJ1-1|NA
TGTGCCAGTAGTAGGGGGTCGGACAAGACTGAAGCTTTCTTT
CASSRGSDKTEAFF
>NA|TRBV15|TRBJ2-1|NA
TGTGCCACCAGCAGAGATATTGGGGGAGTTAATGAGCAGTTCTTC
CATSRDIGGVNEQFF
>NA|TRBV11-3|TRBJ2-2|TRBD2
TGTGCCAGCAGCTTATGGGGACTAGCAAAAGGGCCCGGGGAGCTGTTTTTT
CASSLWGLAKGPGELFF
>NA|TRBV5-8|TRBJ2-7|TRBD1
TGTGCCAGCAGCTTTGGGACAGGGGGCGCGAAGCAGTACTTC
CASSFGTGGAKQYF
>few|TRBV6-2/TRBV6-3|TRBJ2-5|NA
TGTGCCAGCAGTTTTCAGGGGAAAGAGACCCAGTACTTC
CASSFQGKETQYF
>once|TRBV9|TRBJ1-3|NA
TGTGCCAGCGGGCGAGGGGGAAATCCGGGGCCTGGAAACACCATATATTTT
CASGRGGNPGPGNTIYF
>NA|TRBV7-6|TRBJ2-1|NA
TGTGCCAGCAGCCTATCGACAGGAGATTACAATGAGCAGTTCTTC
CASSLSTGDYNEQFF
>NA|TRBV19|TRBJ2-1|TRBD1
TGTGCCAGTAGTATCATGGACAGGAATTTTGAGCAGTTCTTC
CASSIMDRNFEQFF
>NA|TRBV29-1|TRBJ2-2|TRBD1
TGCAGCGTTGGGACAGGTAACACCGGGGAGCTGTTTTTT
CSVGTGNTGELFF
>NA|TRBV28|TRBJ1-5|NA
TGTGCCAGCAGTTACCTGCCCAGGGCCGGGCAGCCCCAGCATTTT
CASSYLPRAGQPQHF
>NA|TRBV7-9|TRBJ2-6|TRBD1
TGTGCCAGCAGCTATAGGACAGGGGGTAGCTCTGGGGCCAACGTCCTGACTTTC
CASSYRTGGSSGANVLTF
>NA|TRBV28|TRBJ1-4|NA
TGTGCCACCGGAAAAAATGAAAAACTGTTTTTT
CATGKNEKLFF